What follows are 16 T cell receptor beta chains derived from one specimen sequenced in a study of cytotoxic CD8 clonotypes in ibrutinib-treated CLL. TCRdb's table, derived via immunoSEQ multiplex PCR, lists solely in-frame clones and lacks some. This table has around 140,000 clones, around 84% appearing once. Sequenced here: PBMCs, sampled after 36 months of ibrutinib treatment. These receptors were taken from a human donor with chronic lymphocytic leukemia.

In its sample, this clone was seen a few times. This rearrangement joins TRBV10-1 to TRBJ2-1; unclear D gene. The CDR3 spans 14 residues. V was pared by 4 bases and J by 0 bases, with 7 bases between. The germline V gene encodes CDR1 WNHNN and CDR2 SYGVQD (reference sequence). The CDR3 spells CASSGTVSYNEQFF. CDR3 in DNA: TGCGCCAGCAGTGGGACGGTCTCCTACAATGAGCAGTTCTTC.

This rearrangement joins TRBV5-1 to TRBJ1-2, with D maybe TRBD1 (6 bases). The CDR3 totals 13 residues. Trimming left V 4 bases short and J 6 bases short, with 13 bases between. CDR1 is SGHRS and CDR2 is YFSETQ in the germline V gene. CDR3 sequence reads: CASSLEGGNGYTF. In nucleotides, the CDR3 is TGCGCCAGCAGCCTCGAAGGGGGGAATGGCTACACCTTC.

The V gene is TRBV2, the J gene TRBJ1-5, with 9 bases that match TRBD1. CDR1 is SNHLY and CDR2 is FYNNEI in the germline V gene. This CDR3 spans 13 amino acids. Losses at the gene ends were 4 bases for V and 7 bases for J; bases not matched to a gene: 2. CDR3 residues: CASSVDRGQPQHF. CDR3 nucleotides: TGTGCCAGCAGTGTTGACAGGGGGCAGCCCCAGCATTTT.

The CDR3 spells CASSNPGQDFPPQHF. CDR3 DNA: TGTGCCAGCAGCAATCCCGGACAGGATTTTCCGCCCCAGCATTTT. V is TRBV28 and J is TRBJ1-5; 7 nucleotides match TRBD1. Per germline, CDR1 MDHEN and CDR2 SYDVKM. CDR3 length equals 15 residues. J lost 9 bases, V lost 6 bases, and 14 bases had no gene match.

The chain recombines TRBV7-6 with TRBJ2-1; D is perhaps TRBD1 or TRBD2 (5 bases each). Germline V gene sequence: CDR1 SGHVS, CDR2 FNYEAQ. V was trimmed by 5 bases and J by 0 bases, leaving 20 bases between them. The CDR3 has 18 residues. CDR3 amino acids: CASSALGGSGRSYNEQFF. DNA for the CDR3: TGTGCCAGCAGCGCCCTTGGGGGAAGCGGACGCTCCTACAATGAGCAGTTCTTC.

CDR3 loop: CASVTGGSSGANVLTF. The CDR3 nucleotides are TGTGCCAGCGTGACAGGGGGTAGCTCTGGGGCCAACGTCCTGACTTTC. The V and J genes are TRBV28 and TRBJ2-6; 9 nucleotides agree with TRBD1. This CDR3 region has 16 residues. Per germline, CDR1 MDHEN and CDR2 SYDVKM. Trimming took 8 bases from V and 0 from J; bases not matched to a gene: 5.

This clone was detected once. The chain recombines TRBV27 with TRBJ1-2; no reliable D call. Germline V gives CDR1 MNHEY, CDR2 SMNVEV (reference sequence). V gave up 1 base and J gave up 5 bases, with 8 bases separating them. There are 13 residues in the CDR3. The CDR3 sequence: CASSLLGGYGYTF. As DNA, the CDR3 is TGTGCCAGCAGTTTATTGGGAGGGTATGGCTACACCTTC.

The V and J genes are TRBV10-1 and TRBJ1-5; D is perhaps TRBD1 (6 bases). Trimming took 7 bases from V and 2 from J, leaving 15 bases between them. Per germline, CDR1 WNHNN and CDR2 SYGVQD (reference sequence). The CDR3 totals 15 residues. In DNA form, the CDR3 reads TGCGCCAGCAAAGACAGGTTAACTTGCAATCAGCCCCAGCATTTT. It is translated as CASKDRLTCNQPQHF.

The J gene is TRBJ2-7, the V gene TRBV6-1; 11 bases fit TRBD1. The CDR3 covers 15 residues. CDR1 MNHNS and CDR2 SASEGT come from the germline V gene. V was pared by 4 bases and J by 6 bases, with 8 bases of the junction left unmatched. CDR3 DNA: TGTGCCAGCAGTGCTCTCCGGGACAGGGGGAGCGAGCAGTACTTC. Translated, it gives CASSALRDRGSEQYF.

Many counts were recorded for this clone. The gene calls are TRBV5-5 and TRBJ1-2; tentative D call: TRBD1 (5 bases). Trimming took off 4 bases at V and 2 bases at J, with 15 bases between the two ends. The germline V gene encodes CDR1 SGHKS and CDR2 YYEKEE (reference sequence). The CDR3 is 15 amino acids. The CDR3 is CASSSHLTENYGYTF. CDR3 nucleotides: TGTGCCAGCAGCAGCCACCTGACAGAAAACTATGGCTACACCTTC.

This clone was detected a few times. The chain recombines TRBV2 with TRBJ1-3; weak D call: TRBD1 (5 bases). CDR3 length equals 15 residues. V dropped 6 bases and J dropped 0 bases, with 12 bases sitting between them. Germline lookup yields CDR1 SNHLY and CDR2 FYNNEI. CDR3 residues: CASRAGTGSGNTIYF. Here the CDR3 DNA reads TGTGCCAGCAGGGCCGGGACTGGCTCTGGAAACACCATATATTTT. Filled out from reference TRBV2 and TRBJ1-3, the complete variable domain reads EPEVTQTPSHQVTQMGQEVILRCVPISNHLYFYWYRQILGQKVEFLVSFYNNEISEKSEIFDDQFSVERPDGSNFTLKIRSTKLEDSAMYFCASRAGTGSGNTIYFGEGSWLTVV.

The V gene is TRBV27, the J gene TRBJ1-5, with D uncertain. The CDR3 is 17 residues long. Trimming cost V 6 bases and J 3 bases, with 21 bases left between them. Per germline, CDR1 MNHEY and CDR2 SMNVEV (reference sequence). The CDR3 spells CASSPTYPGRINQPQHF. As DNA, the CDR3 is TGTGCCAGCAGCCCGACATACCCCGGGAGGATCAATCAGCCCCAGCATTTT.

V usage is TRBV29-1 and J usage is TRBJ2-7; D uncertain. CDR1 and CDR2 (germline): SQVTM, ANQGSEA. The V gene lost 1 base and the J gene lost 4 bases, with 11 bases spanning the gap. This CDR3 spans 13 amino acids. The CDR3 nucleotides read TGCAGCGTTGAAGGTGAAGGGTATTACGAGCAGTACTTC. Translating gives CSVEGEGYYEQYF.

This clone was seen only a few times. The chain links TRBV5-1 to TRBJ1-2; D may be TRBD1 (5 bases). The CDR3 spans 13 residues. Germline CDR1 SGHRS, CDR2 YFSETQ. Trimming stripped 3 bases from V and 5 bases from J, with 11 bases between. In DNA form, the CDR3 reads TGCGCCAGCAGCTCGGACGCAGGGTATGGCTACACCTTC. This sequence encodes CASSSDAGYGYTF.

This clone is labeled medium-sized. The chain joins TRBV4-1 to TRBJ1-5, with D tentatively TRBD1 (5 bases). Germline V gene sequence: CDR1 MGHRA, CDR2 YSYEKL. V was shortened by 0 bases and J by 5 bases, with 14 bases between the two germline ends. This CDR3 is built from 16 residues. CDR3 in amino acids: CASSQEVRDGYQPQHF. The CDR3 DNA is TGCGCCAGCAGCCAAGAAGTAAGGGACGGCTATCAGCCCCAGCATTTT.

V usage is TRBV28 and J usage is TRBJ1-2; possibly TRBD1 for D (6 bases). CDR3 size: 15 residues. Germline V lookup: CDR1 MDHEN, CDR2 SYDVKM. V dropped 5 bases and J dropped 4 bases, with 17 bases sitting between them. The CDR3 nucleotides are TGTGCCAGCAGTCCTCCTATGGACAGCCTCTATGGCTACACCTTC. The encoded protein is CASSPPMDSLYGYTF.